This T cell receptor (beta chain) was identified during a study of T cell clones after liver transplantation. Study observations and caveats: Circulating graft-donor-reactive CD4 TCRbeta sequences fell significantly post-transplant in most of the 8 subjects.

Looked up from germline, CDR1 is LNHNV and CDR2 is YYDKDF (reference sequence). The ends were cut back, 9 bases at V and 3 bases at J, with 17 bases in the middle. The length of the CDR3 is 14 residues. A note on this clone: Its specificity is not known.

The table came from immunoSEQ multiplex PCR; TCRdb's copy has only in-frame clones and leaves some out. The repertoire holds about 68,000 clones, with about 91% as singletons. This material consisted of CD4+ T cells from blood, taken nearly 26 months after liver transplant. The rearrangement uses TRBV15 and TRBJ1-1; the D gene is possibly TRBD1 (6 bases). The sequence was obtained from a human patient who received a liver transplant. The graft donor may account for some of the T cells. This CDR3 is CATLAGEEDTEAFF. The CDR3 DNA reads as TGTGCCACATTAGCAGGGGAGGAGGACACTGAAGCTTTCTTT.